The 9 T cell receptor beta chains below were found in one sample sequenced in a study of T cell responses to AZD1222 COVID-19 vaccine. Sequencing was performed with immunoSEQ multiplex PCR; in TCRdb, only in-frame clones are kept and a portion is missing. The sample records about 180,000 clones, just over 85% being singletons. Sample: peripheral blood, taken 28 days after the second AZD1222 dose. The receptors derive from an adult who received the AZD1222 COVID-19 vaccine.

Of note for this clone: The sample contains more than one DNA sequence encoding this CDR3. This chain joins TRBV20-1 and TRBJ1-2; TRBD1 aligns across 7 bases. This CDR3 spans 11 amino acids. J was trimmed by 6 bases and V by 3 bases; bases with no gene match: 1. Germline V CDR1 and CDR2: DFQATT, SNEGSKA (reference sequence). The CDR3 DNA reads TGCAGTGCTAGGACAGGGAATGGCTACACCTTC. Its protein product is CSARTGNGYTF.

The chain uses TRBV18 and TRBJ1-6, with a possible D match to TRBD1 (5 bases). The CDR3 runs 15 residues. The V gene lost 5 bases and the J gene lost 4 bases, with 12 bases spanning the gap. Germline V gene sequence: CDR1 KGHSH, CDR2 LQKENI. CDR3 sequence reads: CASSSSGGYNSPLHF. The CDR3 DNA is TGTGCCAGCTCATCGAGCGGGGGATATAATTCACCCCTCCACTTT. Filled out from reference TRBV18 and TRBJ1-6, the complete variable domain reads NAGVMQNPRHLVRRRGQEARLRCSPMKGHSHVYWYRQLPEEGLKFMVYLQKENIIDESGMPKERFSAEFPKEGPSILRIQQVVRGDSAAYFCASSSSGGYNSPLHFGNGTRLTVT.

The chain couples TRBV6-1 to TRBJ1-2, with D perhaps TRBD1 (6 bases). Germline lookup yields CDR1 MNHNS and CDR2 SASEGT. Trimming removed 3 bases at V and 2 bases at J, with 16 bases between. The CDR3 contains 16 residues. The CDR3 bases are TGTGCCAGCAGTGATGTTTGGGGGGACAAGAACTATGGCTACACCTTC. Its protein product is CASSDVWGDKNYGYTF.

The chain carries TRBV3-1 (or the pseudogene TRBV3-2) and TRBJ2-1; D not resolved. The CDR3 extends over 13 amino acids. V was pared by 0 bases and J by 7 bases, with 7 bases between. Germline CDR1 LGHDT, CDR2 YNNKEL (reference sequence). The CDR3 DNA sequence: TGTGCCAGCAGCCAAGAGTCGCCGAATGAGCAGTTCTTC. This encodes CASSQESPNEQFF.

This chain links TRBV5-1 with TRBJ1-5; D gene unclear. The CDR3 length is 17 residues. Germline values: CDR1 SGHRS, CDR2 YFSETQ. V lost 0 bases to trimming and J lost 1 base, with 14 bases between them. The CDR3 coding sequence is TGCGCCAGCAGCTTGGCCCATGACCGCATGAGCAATCAGCCCCAGCATTTT. It encodes CASSLAHDRMSNQPQHF.

The chain links TRBV4-2 to TRBJ1-6; maybe TRBD1 (5 bases). Trimming took 4 bases from V and 9 from J, leaving 13 bases between them. The germline CDR1 and CDR2 sequences are LGHNA and YNFKEQ. CDR3 length equals 14 residues. The CDR3 DNA reads TGTGCCAGCAGCCCTCTTGAGAGGGGTTCACCCCTCCACTTT. It encodes CASSPLERGSPLHF.

The genes are TRBV6-1 and TRBJ2-2; 7 bases map to TRBD2. The V gene's germline CDR1 is MNHNS and CDR2 SASEGT. Trimming took 2 bases from V and 5 from J; bases not matched to a gene: 5. The CDR3 consists of 15 residues. The DNA for the CDR3 is TGTGCCAGCAGTGAATTGGCGGGGGATACCGGGGAGCTGTTTTTT. It codes for CASSELAGDTGELFF.

The V call is TRBV14, the J call TRBJ1-3, with D perhaps matching TRBD1 (6 bases). The CDR3 runs 15 residues. V lost 4 bases, J lost 4 bases, and 14 bases lay in between. Germline values: CDR1 SGHDN, CDR2 FVKESK. The CDR3 DNA follows: TGTGCCAGCAGCCCCGGGGGGCGCGAAGGAAACACCATATATTTT. Amino acid sequence: CASSPGGREGNTIYF.

The rearrangement uses TRBV28 and TRBJ2-1; D call uncertain. Trimming took 1 base from V and 5 from J, leaving 9 bases between them. The germline gives CDR1 MDHEN, CDR2 SYDVKM. The CDR3 extends over 14 amino acids. This chain's CDR3 is CASSLSGINNEQFF. DNA of the CDR3: TGTGCCAGCAGTTTATCGGGCATAAACAATGAGCAGTTCTTC.